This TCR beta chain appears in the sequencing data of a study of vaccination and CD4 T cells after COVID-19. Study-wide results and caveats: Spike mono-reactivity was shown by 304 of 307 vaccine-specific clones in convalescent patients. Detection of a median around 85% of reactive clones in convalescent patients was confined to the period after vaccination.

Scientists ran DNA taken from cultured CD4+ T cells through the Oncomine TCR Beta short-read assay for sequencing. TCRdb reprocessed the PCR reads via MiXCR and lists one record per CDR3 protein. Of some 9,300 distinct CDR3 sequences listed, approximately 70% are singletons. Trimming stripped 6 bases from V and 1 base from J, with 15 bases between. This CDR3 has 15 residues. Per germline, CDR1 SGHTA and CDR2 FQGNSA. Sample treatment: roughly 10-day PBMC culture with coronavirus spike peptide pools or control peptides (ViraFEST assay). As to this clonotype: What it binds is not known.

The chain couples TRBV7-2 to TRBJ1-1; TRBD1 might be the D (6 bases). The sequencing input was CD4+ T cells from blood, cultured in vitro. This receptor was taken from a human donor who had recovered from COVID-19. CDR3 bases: TGTGCCAGCAGATTGAACGGACAGTCGAACACTGAAGCTTTCTTT. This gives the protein CASRLNGQSNTEAFF.